Sequencing of this T cell receptor (beta chain) was carried out in a study of long-term antiretroviral therapy in people with HIV (dated by TCRdb to 2021 to 2024). Turning to the overall study: The earliest samples were collected approximately a decade before the 2015 WHO recommendation for immediate ART, a period when ART was typically delayed until CD4 counts fell. Whether ART initiation and durable HIV suppression were associated with changes in peripheral blood TRB repertoire composition and diversity was tested in a retrospective serial study. The cohort contributed about 200 cryopreserved PBMC samples from fewer than 35 adults with confirmed HIV infection, collected serially over a mean of about 6 years (range 1-12). About 35% of the 30 participants with HIV were female. Test extractions of a monoclonal T-cell line alongside a few dozen polyclonal samples showed no cross-contamination during QIAcube processing. What the research found in general, with its limitations: Inferences about post-ART repertoire changes were limited because no data were available on ART adherence, viral resistance or therapy changes. Compared with controls, HIV repertoires had narrower CDR3 length ranges, and the network structure pointed to an antigen-experienced repertoire that shifted only slightly toward naive after ART. The samples span the years 2004 to 2017, and the ART regimens used may be less effective than current regimens. ART initiation was associated with a significant increase in TRB diversity, but diversity stayed significantly below transplant donor controls even after long-term ART. Because cell numbers in pre-ART samples were limited, unsorted PBMC were profiled instead of sorted CD4+ and CD8+ T cells. Expanded TRB clones identified before ART initiation dominated the repertoire across all time points, though the dominance fluctuated and decreased in many PLHIV after ART. Owing to limited PBMC availability, only the TCR beta chain was sequenced, without alpha chain pairing.

The immunoSEQ hsTCRB v3.0 assay was used at survey level resolution for TRB variable region sequencing. A depth of roughly 40,000-55,000 T-cell genomes per sample was targeted for TRB sequencing. Pooled TRB libraries were sequenced on an Illumina MiSeq with a v3 150-cycle kit. In the source study's methods: Analysis of repertoires was carried out in R inside a reproducible Nextflow workflow spanning QC, data transformation and analysis. LymphoSeq2, an R package for exploring AIRR-Seq data, was used to implement custom analyses. A few samples that produced fewer than 5000 total TRB sequences were removed, so 150 to 200 HIV repertoires were analyzed. Among the roughly 190 retained HIV repertoires, 55 to 65 were collected before ART initiation and more than 120 after ART initiation. Repertoires were downsampled to 5000 TRB nucleotide sequences, with summary statistics averaged over 100 downsampling iterations. Only TRB sequences with CDR3 regions of at least seven amino acids were retained for analysis. Two measures captured diversity: a Shannon entropy-derived clonality score and the Gini coefficient. In the repertoire networks, any two of the top 5000 CDR3 amino acid sequences were connected whenever the two sequences differed by an edit distance of one. Antigen specificity groups and MHC restriction were predicted for TRB CDR3 amino acid sequences with GLIPH2. To flag known associations with CMV, EBV, HIV or tissue antigens, CDR3 amino acid sequences were compared against VDJdb and McPAS-TCR. Pre-ART, post-ART and control groups were compared with Wilcoxon signed-rank tests and Holm-Bonferroni correction. TCRdb provides this immuneACCESS table in a form limited to in-frame rearrangements. Some clones are lacking; in checked studies, under half of them reflect an unresolved V gene, and why the rest are absent is not known. The V and J calls and clone size are taken from that table; D and trimming were inferred from the DNA. The sample table contains about 12,000 clones; only one count was recorded for roughly 80% of them. Approximately 21% of the sample rests with the top ten.

Turning to this clone: Its antigen is currently not known. Base qualities are not provided; no much larger clone lies one nucleotide away.

Participants were included only if at least one PBMC sample before ART initiation and at least two post-ART samples were available. All participants with HIV were treated in the United States of America. Cryopreserved samples of roughly 0.95-10 million PBMC were thawed and washed before DNA extraction. At the time of the earliest PBMC sample for each participant with HIV, ages ranged from about 20 to 55 years. Per participant, PBMC samples came from 1-4 timepoints prior to ART initiation and 2-8 timepoints following ART initiation, for a median of 7 samples. For every participant, serial HIV viral load, CD4+ T-cell count, ART history and demographic data were obtained. Genomic DNA was extracted from unsorted PBMC with a Qiagen kit on a QIAcube, with processing performed in batches of 12 samples. This TCR was recovered from a woman aged 40 to 49 with HIV. Specimen: unsorted PBMCs, collected 0.5 years before starting antiretroviral therapy.

Here is the DNA: TGTGCCTGGAGTGTCGCTCAAATGAACACCGGGGAGCTGTTTTTT. Translated, this gives CAWSVAQMNTGELFF. Recombination joined TRBV30 with TRBJ2-2; no D segment can be confidently identified. The trim is 0 bases for V and 1 base for J, with a gap of 9 bases between the germline ends. The CDR3 goes from the cysteine to the phenylalanine over 15 residues. The DNA shown is the 45-base CDR3, in frame from base 1. Taken from the germline V gene (reference sequence), the CDR1 and CDR2 loops are GTSNPN and SVGIG.